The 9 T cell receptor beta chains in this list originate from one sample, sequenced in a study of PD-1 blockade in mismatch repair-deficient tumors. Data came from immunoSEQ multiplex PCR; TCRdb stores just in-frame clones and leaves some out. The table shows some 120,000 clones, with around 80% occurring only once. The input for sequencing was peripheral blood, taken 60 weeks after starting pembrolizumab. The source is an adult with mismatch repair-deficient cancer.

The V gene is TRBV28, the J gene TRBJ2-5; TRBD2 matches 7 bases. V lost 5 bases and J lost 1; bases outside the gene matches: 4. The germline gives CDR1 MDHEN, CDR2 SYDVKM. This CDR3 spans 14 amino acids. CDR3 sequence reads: CASSGGLPQETQYF. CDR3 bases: TGTGCCAGCAGTGGGGGACTACCCCAAGAGACCCAGTACTTC.

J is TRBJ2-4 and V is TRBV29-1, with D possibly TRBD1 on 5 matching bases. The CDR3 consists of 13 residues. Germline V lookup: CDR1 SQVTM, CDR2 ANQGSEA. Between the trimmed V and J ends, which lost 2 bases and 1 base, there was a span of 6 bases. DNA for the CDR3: TGCAGCGTTGAATCAGGGGCCAAAAACATTCAGTACTTC. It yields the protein CSVESGAKNIQYF.

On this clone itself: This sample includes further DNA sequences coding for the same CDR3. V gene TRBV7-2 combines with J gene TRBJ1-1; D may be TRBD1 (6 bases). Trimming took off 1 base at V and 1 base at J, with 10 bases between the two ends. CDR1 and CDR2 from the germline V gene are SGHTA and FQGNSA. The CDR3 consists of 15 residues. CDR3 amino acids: CASSLGGRGNTEAFF. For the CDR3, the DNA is TGTGCCAGCAGCTTAGGGGGGCGCGGGAACACTGAAGCTTTCTTT.

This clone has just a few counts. CDR3 amino acids: CASSIGRLNQPQHF. DNA of the CDR3: TGTGCCAGTAGTATAGGCAGGCTCAATCAGCCCCAGCATTTT. This rearrangement joins TRBV19 to TRBJ1-5; D ambiguous. CDR1 and CDR2 (germline): LNHDA, SQIVND (reference sequence). CDR3 length equals 14 residues. Trimming stripped 1 base from V and 3 bases from J, with 7 bases between.

The CDR3 here is CSVEEGQGVGQFF. CDR3 nucleotides: TGCAGCGTTGAAGAGGGACAGGGGGTAGGGCAGTTCTTC. The V and J genes are TRBV29-1 and TRBJ2-1; 11 nucleotides align to TRBD1. The germline CDR1 and CDR2 sequences are SQVTM and ANQGSEA. The CDR3 sequence is 13 residues long. With V trimmed by 0 bases and J by 12 bases, 4 bases remained unmatched.

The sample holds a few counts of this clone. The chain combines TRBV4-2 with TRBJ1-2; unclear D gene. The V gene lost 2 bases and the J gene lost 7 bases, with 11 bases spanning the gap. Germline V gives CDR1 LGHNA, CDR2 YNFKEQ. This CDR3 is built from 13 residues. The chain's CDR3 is CASSQTQVGGYTF. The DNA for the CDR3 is TGTGCCAGCAGCCAAACCCAAGTCGGTGGCTACACCTTC.

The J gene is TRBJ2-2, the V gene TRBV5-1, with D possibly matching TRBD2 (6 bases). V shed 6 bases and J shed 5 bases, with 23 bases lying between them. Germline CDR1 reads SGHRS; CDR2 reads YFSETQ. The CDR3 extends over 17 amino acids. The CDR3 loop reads CASNFGGARGPTGELFF. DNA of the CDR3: TGCGCCAGCAACTTTGGAGGGGCAAGAGGCCCGACCGGGGAGCTGTTTTTT.

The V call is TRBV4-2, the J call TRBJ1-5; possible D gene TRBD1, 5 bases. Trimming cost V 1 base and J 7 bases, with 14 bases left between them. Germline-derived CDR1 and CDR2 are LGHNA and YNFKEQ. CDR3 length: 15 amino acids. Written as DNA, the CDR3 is TGTGCCAGCAGCCAAGCCCCAGGGTCGGGGCAGCCCCAGCATTTT. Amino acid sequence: CASSQAPGSGQPQHF.

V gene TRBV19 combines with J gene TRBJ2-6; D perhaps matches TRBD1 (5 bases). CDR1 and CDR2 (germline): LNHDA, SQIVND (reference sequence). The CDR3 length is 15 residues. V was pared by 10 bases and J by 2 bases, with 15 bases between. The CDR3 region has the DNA TGTGCCACCAGGGTTGCAATGGCTGGGGCCAACGTCCTGACTTTC. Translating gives CATRVAMAGANVLTF.